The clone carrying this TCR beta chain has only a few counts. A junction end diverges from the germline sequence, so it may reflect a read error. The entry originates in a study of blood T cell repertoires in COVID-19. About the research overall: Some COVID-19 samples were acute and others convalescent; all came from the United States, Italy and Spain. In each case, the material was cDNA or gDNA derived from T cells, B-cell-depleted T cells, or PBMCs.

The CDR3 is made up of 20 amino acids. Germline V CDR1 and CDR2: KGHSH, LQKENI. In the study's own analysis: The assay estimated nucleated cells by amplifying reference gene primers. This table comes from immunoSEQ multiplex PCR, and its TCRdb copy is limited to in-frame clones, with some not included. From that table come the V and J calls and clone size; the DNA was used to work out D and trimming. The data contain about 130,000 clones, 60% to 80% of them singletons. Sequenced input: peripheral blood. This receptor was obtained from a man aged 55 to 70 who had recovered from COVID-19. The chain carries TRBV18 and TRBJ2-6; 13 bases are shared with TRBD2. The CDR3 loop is CASSPLGLAGVTTGANVLTF. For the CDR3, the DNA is TGTGCCAGCTCGCCACTCGGACTAGCGGGAGTTACAACTGGGGCCAACGTCCTGACTTTC.